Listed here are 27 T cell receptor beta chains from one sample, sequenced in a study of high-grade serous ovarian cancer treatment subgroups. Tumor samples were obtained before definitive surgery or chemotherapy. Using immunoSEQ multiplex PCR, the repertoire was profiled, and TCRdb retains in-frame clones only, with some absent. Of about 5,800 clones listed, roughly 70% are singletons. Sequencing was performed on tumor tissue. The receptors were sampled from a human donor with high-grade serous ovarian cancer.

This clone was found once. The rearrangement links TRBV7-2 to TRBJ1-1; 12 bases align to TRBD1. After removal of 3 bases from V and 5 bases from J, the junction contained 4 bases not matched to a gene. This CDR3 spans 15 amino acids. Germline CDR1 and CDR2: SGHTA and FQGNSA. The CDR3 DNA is TGTGCCAGCAGCTTGGGGGACAGGGGGCGAACTGAAGCTTTCTTT. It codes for CASSLGDRGRTEAFF.

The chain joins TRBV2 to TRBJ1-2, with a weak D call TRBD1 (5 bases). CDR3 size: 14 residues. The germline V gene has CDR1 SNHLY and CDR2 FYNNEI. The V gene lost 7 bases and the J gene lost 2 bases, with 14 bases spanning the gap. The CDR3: CASTMGPVNYGYTF. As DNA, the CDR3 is TGTGCCAGCACTATGGGGCCGGTGAACTATGGCTACACCTTC.

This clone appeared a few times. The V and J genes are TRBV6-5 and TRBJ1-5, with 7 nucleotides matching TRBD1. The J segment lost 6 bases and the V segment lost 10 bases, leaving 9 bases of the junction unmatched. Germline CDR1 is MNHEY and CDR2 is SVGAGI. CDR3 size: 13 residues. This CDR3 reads CATQGGFGQPQHF. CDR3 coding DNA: TGTGCCACCCAGGGGGGATTCGGTCAGCCCCAGCATTTT.

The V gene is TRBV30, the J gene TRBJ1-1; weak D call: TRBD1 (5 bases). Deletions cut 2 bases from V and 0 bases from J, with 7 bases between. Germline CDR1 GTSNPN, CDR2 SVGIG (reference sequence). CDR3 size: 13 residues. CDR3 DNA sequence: TGTGCCTGGAGTAGGGACCTGAACACTGAAGCTTTCTTT. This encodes CAWSRDLNTEAFF. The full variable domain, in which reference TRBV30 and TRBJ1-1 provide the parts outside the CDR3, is SQTIHQWPATLVQPVGSPLSLECTVEGTSNPNLYWYRQAAGRGLQLLFYSVGIGQISSEVPQNLSASRPQDRQFILSSKKLLLSDSGFYLCAWSRDLNTEAFFGQGTRLTVV.

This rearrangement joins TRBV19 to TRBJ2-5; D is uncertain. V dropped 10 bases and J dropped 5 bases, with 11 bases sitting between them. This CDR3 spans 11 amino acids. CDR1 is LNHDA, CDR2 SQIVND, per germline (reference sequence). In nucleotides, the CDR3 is TGTGCCACCACCTCGCGGGAGACCCAGTACTTC. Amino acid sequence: CATTSRETQYF.

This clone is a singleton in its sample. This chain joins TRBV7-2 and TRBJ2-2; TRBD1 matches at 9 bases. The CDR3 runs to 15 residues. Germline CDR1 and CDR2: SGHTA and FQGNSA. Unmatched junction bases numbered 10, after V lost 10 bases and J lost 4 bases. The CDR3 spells CATLPGTGLTGELFF. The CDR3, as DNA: TGTGCCACCCTTCCCGGGACAGGGCTCACCGGGGAGCTGTTTTTT. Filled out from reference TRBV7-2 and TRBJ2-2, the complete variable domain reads GAGVSQSPSNKVTEKGKDVELRCDPISGHTALYWYRQSLGQGLEFLIYFQGNSAPDKSGLPSDRFSAERTGGSVSTLTIQRTQQEDSAVYLCATLPGTGLTGELFFGEGSRLTVL.

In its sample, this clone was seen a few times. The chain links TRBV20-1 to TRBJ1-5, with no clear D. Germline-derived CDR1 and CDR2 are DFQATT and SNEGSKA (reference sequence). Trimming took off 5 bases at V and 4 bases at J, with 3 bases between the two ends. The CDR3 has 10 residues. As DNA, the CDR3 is TGCAGTGCTGGGAATCAGCCCCAGCATTTT. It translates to CSAGNQPQHF.

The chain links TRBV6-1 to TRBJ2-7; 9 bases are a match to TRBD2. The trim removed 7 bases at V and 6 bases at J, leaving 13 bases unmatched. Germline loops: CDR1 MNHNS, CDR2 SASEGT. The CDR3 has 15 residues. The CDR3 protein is CASTIAGDYPAEQYF. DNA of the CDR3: TGTGCCAGCACCATAGCGGGGGACTACCCCGCCGAGCAGTACTTC.

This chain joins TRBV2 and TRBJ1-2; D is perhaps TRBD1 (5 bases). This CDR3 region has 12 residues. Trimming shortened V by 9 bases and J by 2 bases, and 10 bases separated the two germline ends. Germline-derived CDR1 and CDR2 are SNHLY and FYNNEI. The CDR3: CASGTSNYGYTF. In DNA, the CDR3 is TGTGCCAGTGGGACGTCCAACTATGGCTACACCTTC.

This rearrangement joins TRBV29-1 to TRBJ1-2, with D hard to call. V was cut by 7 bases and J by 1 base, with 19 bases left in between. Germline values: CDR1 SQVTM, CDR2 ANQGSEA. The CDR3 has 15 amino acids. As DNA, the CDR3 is TGCAGCGCCGAGGGTGACGGAGTCCTTAACTATGGCTACACCTTC. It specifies CSAEGDGVLNYGYTF.

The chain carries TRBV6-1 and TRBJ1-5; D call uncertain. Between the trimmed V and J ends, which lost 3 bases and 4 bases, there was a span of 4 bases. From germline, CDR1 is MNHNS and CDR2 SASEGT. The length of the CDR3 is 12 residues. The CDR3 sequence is CASSEWNQPQHF. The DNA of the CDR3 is TGTGCCAGCAGTGAGTGGAATCAGCCCCAGCATTTT.

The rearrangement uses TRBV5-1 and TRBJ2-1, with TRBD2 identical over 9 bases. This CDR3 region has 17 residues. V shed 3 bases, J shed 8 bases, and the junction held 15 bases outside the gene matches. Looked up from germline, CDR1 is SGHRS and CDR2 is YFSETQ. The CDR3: CASSWARTGLAPDEQFF. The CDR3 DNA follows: TGCGCCAGCAGCTGGGCGAGAACGGGACTAGCCCCGGATGAGCAGTTCTTC.

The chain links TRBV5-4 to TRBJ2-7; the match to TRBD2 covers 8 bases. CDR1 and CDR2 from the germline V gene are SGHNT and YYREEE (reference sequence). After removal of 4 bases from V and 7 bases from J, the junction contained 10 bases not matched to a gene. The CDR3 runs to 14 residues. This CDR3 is CASSRSGLEYEQYF. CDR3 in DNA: TGTGCCAGCAGCCGATCGGGACTAGAATATGAGCAGTACTTC.

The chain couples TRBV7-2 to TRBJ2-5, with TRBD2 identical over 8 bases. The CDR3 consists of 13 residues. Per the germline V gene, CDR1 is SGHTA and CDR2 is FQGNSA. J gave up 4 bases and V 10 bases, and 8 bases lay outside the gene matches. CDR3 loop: CATTSGGTETQYF. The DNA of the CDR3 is TGTGCCACCACGTCGGGGGGGACAGAGACCCAGTACTTC. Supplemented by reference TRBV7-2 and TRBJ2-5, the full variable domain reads GAGVSQSPSNKVTEKGKDVELRCDPISGHTALYWYRQSLGQGLEFLIYFQGNSAPDKSGLPSDRFSAERTGGSVSTLTIQRTQQEDSAVYLCATTSGGTETQYFGPGTRLLVL.

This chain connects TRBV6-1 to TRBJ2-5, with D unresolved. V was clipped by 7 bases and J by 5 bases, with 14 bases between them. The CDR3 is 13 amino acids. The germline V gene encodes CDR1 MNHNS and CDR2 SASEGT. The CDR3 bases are TGTGCCAGCAAAGAAGGGAATGCGGAGACCCAGTACTTC. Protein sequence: CASKEGNAETQYF.

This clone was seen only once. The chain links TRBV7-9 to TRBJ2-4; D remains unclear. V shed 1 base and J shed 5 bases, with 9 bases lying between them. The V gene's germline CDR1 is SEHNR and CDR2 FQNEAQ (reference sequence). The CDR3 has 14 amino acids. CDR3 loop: CASSLEARENIQYF. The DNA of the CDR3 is TGTGCCAGCAGCTTAGAGGCACGGGAAAACATTCAGTACTTC.

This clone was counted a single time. DNA for the CDR3: TGTGCCAGTAGTATAGGCGGGGGGACCTCTGGGGCCAACGTCCTGACTTTC. Its protein product is CASSIGGGTSGANVLTF. The chain couples TRBV19 to TRBJ2-6; TRBD2 agrees at 8 bases. With 1 base clipped from V and 0 bases from J, the junction kept 2 bases outside the gene matches. The length of the CDR3 is 17 residues. Germline V lookup: CDR1 LNHDA, CDR2 SQIVND (reference sequence).

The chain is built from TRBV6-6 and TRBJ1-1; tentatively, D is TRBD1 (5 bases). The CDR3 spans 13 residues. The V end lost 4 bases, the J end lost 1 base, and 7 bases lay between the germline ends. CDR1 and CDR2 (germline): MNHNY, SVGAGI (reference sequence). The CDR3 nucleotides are TGTGCCAGCAGTTTTCAGGGGAACACTGAAGCTTTCTTT. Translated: CASSFQGNTEAFF.

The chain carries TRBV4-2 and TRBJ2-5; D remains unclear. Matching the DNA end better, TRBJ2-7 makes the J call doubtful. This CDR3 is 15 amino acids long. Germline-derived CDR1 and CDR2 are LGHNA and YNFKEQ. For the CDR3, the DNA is TGTGCCAGCAGCCAAGAAAGATTCAGCTCCTACGAGCAGTACTTC. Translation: CASSQERFSSYEQYF.

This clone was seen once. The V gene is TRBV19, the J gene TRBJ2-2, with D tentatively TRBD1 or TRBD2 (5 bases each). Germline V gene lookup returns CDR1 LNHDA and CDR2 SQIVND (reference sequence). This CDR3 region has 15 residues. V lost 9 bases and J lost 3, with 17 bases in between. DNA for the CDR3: TGTGCCAGCCAACCCCCCGGGACCTACACCGGGGAGCTGTTTTTT. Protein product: CASQPPGTYTGELFF.

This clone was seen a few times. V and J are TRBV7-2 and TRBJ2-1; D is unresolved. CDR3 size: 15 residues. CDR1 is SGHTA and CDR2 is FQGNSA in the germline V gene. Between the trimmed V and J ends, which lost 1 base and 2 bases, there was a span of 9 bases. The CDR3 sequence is CASSLVKGTYNEQFF. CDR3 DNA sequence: TGTGCCAGCAGCTTAGTAAAGGGAACCTACAATGAGCAGTTCTTC.

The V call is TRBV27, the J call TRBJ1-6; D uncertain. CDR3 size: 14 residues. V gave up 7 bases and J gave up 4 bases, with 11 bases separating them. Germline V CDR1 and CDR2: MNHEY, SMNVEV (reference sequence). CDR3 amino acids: CASKPVTYNSPLHF. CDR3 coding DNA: TGTGCCAGCAAACCAGTGACTTATAATTCACCCCTCCACTTT.

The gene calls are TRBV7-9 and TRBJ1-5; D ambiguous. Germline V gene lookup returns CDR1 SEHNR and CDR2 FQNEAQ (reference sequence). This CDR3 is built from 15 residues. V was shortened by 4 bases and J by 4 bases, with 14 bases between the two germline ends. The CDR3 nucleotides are TGTGCCAGCAGCTCCGAGACGGCAGGTAATCAGCCCCAGCATTTT. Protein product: CASSSETAGNQPQHF.

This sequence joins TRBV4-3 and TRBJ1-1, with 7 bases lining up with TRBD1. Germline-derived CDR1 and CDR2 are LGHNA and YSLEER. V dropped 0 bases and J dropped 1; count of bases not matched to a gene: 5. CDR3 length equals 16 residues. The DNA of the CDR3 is TGCGCCAGCAGCCAAGATAGGGGACAGAGGAACACTGAAGCTTTCTTT. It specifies CASSQDRGQRNTEAFF.

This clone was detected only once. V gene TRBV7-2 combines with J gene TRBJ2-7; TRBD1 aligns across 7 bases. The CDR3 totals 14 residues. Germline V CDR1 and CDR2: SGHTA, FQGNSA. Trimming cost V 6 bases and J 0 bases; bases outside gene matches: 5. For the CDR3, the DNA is TGTGCCAGCAGATTCGGGACAGACTCCTACGAGCAGTACTTC. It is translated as CASRFGTDSYEQYF. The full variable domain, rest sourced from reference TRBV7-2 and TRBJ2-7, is GAGVSQSPSNKVTEKGKDVELRCDPISGHTALYWYRQSLGQGLEFLIYFQGNSAPDKSGLPSDRFSAERTGGSVSTLTIQRTQQEDSAVYLCASRFGTDSYEQYFGPGTRLTVT.

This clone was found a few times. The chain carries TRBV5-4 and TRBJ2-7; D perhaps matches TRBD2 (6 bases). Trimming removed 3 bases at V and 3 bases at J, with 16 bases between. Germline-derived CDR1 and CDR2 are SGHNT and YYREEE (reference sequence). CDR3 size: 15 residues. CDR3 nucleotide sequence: TGTGCCAGCAGCTCTGGGGGGAGTGACGGCTACGAGCAGTACTTC. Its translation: CASSSGGSDGYEQYF. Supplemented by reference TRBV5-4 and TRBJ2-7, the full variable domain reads ETGVTQSPTHLIKTRGQQVTLRCSSQSGHNTVSWYQQALGQGPQFIFQYYREEENGRGNFPPRFSGLQFPNYSSELNVNALELDDSALYLCASSSGGSDGYEQYFGPGTRLTVT.

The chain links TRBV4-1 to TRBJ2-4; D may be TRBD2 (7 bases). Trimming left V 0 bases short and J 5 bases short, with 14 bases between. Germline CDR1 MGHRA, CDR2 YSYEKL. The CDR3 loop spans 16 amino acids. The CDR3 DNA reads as TGCGCCAGCAGCCAAGATTTTCGGGGGGCACAAAACATTCAGTACTTC. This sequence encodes CASSQDFRGAQNIQYF.